Presented here are 27 T cell receptor beta chains from one specimen sequenced in a study of blood T cell repertoires in COVID-19. Using immunoSEQ multiplex PCR, the repertoire was profiled, and TCRdb retains in-frame clones only, with some absent. The profile shows under 200,000 clones, roughly nine tenths of them singletons. The specimen sequenced was peripheral blood. These receptor sequences come from a woman aged 55-69 years with COVID-19, enrolled during active disease.

The chain uses TRBV27 and TRBJ1-2; D perhaps matches TRBD1 (6 bases). The germline V and J ends were trimmed by 6 bases and 7 bases, with 18 bases remaining between them. The CDR3 extends over 14 amino acids. The germline gives CDR1 MNHEY, CDR2 SMNVEV (reference sequence). CDR3 loop: CASRTQGGPGGYTF. The DNA of the CDR3 is TGTGCCAGCAGGACACAGGGCGGGCCGGGTGGCTACACCTTC.

In the case of this clone: Other DNA sequences in this sample translate to the same CDR3. The chain is built from TRBV5-1 and TRBJ1-2; TRBD1 might be the D (5 bases). In germline, CDR1 is SGHRS, CDR2 YFSETQ. This CDR3 spans 12 amino acids. V lost 5 bases and J lost 5, with 10 bases in between. CDR3 coding DNA: TGCGCCAGCAGTTCAGGGTCTTATGGCTACACCTTC. This translates into CASSSGSYGYTF.

The rearrangement links TRBV19 to TRBJ2-7; 9 bases line up with TRBD2. This CDR3 has 16 amino acids. J gave up 2 bases and V 3 bases, and 8 bases lay outside the gene matches. Germline loops: CDR1 LNHDA, CDR2 SQIVND (reference sequence). CDR3 loop: CASSINRVAGAYEQYF. As DNA, the CDR3 is TGTGCCAGTAGTATTAACCGAGTAGCGGGAGCCTACGAGCAGTACTTC.

CDR3 nucleotide sequence: TGTGCCAGCAGTTGGACAGGACAATCTGGAAACACCATATATTTT. Protein product: CASSWTGQSGNTIYF. The genes are TRBV28 and TRBJ1-3; 7 bases are shared with TRBD1. Losses at the gene ends were 4 bases for V and 1 base for J; bases not matched to a gene: 4. The CDR3 is 15 residues long. Germline V gene lookup returns CDR1 MDHEN and CDR2 SYDVKM.

The genes are TRBV5-4 and TRBJ1-1; D not certain. Trimming removed 3 bases from V and 5 bases from J, with 11 bases in between. Germline V lookup: CDR1 SGHNT, CDR2 YYREEE (reference sequence). This CDR3 region has 13 residues. CDR3 nucleotides: TGTGCCAGCAGCTGGCCCCGAGGGACTGAAGCTTTCTTT. Its protein is CASSWPRGTEAFF. The full variable domain, with the rest looked up from reference TRBV5-4 and TRBJ1-1, is ETGVTQSPTHLIKTRGQQVTLRCSSQSGHNTVSWYQQALGQGPQFIFQYYREEENGRGNFPPRFSGLQFPNYSSELNVNALELDDSALYLCASSWPRGTEAFFGQGTRLTVV.

The CDR3 loop is CASSPGTGEDQPQHF. DNA of the CDR3: TGTGCCAGCAGTCCCGGGACAGGGGAGGACCAGCCCCAGCATTTT. The chain links TRBV6-5 to TRBJ1-5; TRBD1 aligns across 10 bases. Germline V gene lookup returns CDR1 MNHEY and CDR2 SVGAGI. Unmatched junction bases numbered 8, after V lost 5 bases and J lost 7 bases. The CDR3 is made up of 15 amino acids.

The V and J genes are TRBV27 and TRBJ2-7; a weak D match, TRBD1 (6 bases). CDR3 length: 15 residues. Trimming left V 3 bases short and J 5 bases short, with 17 bases between. CDR1 MNHEY and CDR2 SMNVEV come from the germline V gene (reference sequence). The CDR3 nucleotides read TGTGCCAGCAGTTTTCAGGGGATGGTCCCCCACGAGCAGTACTTC. Translated: CASSFQGMVPHEQYF.

Concerning this clone itself: Other DNA sequences in this specimen translate into the identical CDR3. This sequence joins TRBV7-2 and TRBJ1-1; D may be TRBD1 (5 bases). The germline CDR1 and CDR2 sequences are SGHTA and FQGNSA. This CDR3 has 13 residues. V gave up 2 bases and J gave up 1 base, with 5 bases separating them. CDR3 in DNA: TGTGCCAGCAGCTTAAGGGGGAACACTGAAGCTTTCTTT. It yields the protein CASSLRGNTEAFF.

This chain connects TRBV5-4 to TRBJ1-1; the D gene is possibly TRBD1 (6 bases). Germline loops: CDR1 SGHNT, CDR2 YYREEE (reference sequence). The CDR3 totals 16 residues. V shed 1 base and J shed 2 bases, with 15 bases lying between them. The CDR3 coding sequence is TGTGCCAGCAGCTTGAAAAAGAACAGGGCAAACACTGAAGCTTTCTTT. Translated, it gives CASSLKKNRANTEAFF.

This clone was recorded once. V and J are TRBV5-1 and TRBJ1-4, with D hard to call. V was cut by 0 bases and J by 6 bases, with 9 bases left in between. The CDR3 spans 14 residues. Germline-derived CDR1 and CDR2 are SGHRS and YFSETQ. The CDR3 spells CASSLELGDEKLFF. The CDR3 region has the DNA TGCGCCAGCAGCTTGGAGCTCGGGGATGAAAAACTGTTTTTT.

The CDR3 reads CASSNRGNTIYF. The DNA for the CDR3 is TGTGCCAGCAGCAACAGGGGAAACACCATATATTTT. The gene calls are TRBV2 and TRBJ1-3; perhaps TRBD1 as D (5 bases). V shed 6 bases and J shed 4 bases, with 7 bases lying between them. The CDR3 has 12 amino acids. Per germline, CDR1 SNHLY and CDR2 FYNNEI.

The chain couples TRBV23-1 to TRBJ1-5; TRBD1 aligns across 7 bases. TRBV23-1 is an open reading frame whose function is uncertain. The V segment lost 2 bases and the J segment 7 bases; nucleotides outside the gene matches: 11. The CDR3 is made up of 16 amino acids. The DNA of the CDR3 is TGCGCCAGCAGTCAAACCCGGCCGAGGGGGCTCCAGCCCCAGCATTTT. Protein sequence: CASSQTRPRGLQPQHF.

The count of this clone is one. The chain joins TRBV10-3 to TRBJ2-5; 11 bases line up with TRBD2. The CDR3 length is 17 residues. V shed 9 bases, J shed 5 bases, and the junction held 17 bases outside the gene matches. From germline, CDR1 is ENHRY and CDR2 SYGVKD. CDR3 nucleotides: TGTGCCATTTCGCCTTGGGCTAGCGGGAGGTCCGGGGAGACCCAGTACTTC. As protein: CAISPWASGRSGETQYF.

This chain uses TRBV11-2 with TRBJ2-1, with 8 bases that match TRBD1. Germline loops: CDR1 SGHAT, CDR2 FQNNGV. The V gene end was trimmed by 3 bases and the J gene end by 5 bases; junction bases not matched to a gene: 6. The CDR3 totals 15 residues. CDR3 sequence reads: CASSFQGAVDNEQFF. The CDR3 coding sequence is TGTGCCAGCAGCTTCCAGGGGGCAGTGGACAATGAGCAGTTCTTC.

This chain links TRBV2 with TRBJ2-2; 15 bases fit TRBD2. The CDR3 sequence is 19 residues long. Germline CDR1 reads SNHLY; CDR2 reads FYNNEI. V trimming: 6 bases; J trimming: 3 bases; junction bases outside the gene matches: 11. CDR3 in amino acids: CASRGQGLAGGGYTGELFF. CDR3 DNA: TGTGCCAGCAGGGGCCAGGGACTAGCGGGAGGAGGTTACACCGGGGAGCTGTTTTTT.

The chain links TRBV9 to TRBJ2-6, with D possibly being TRBD1 (7 bases). This CDR3 has 18 residues. V lost 3 bases to trimming and J lost 2 bases, with 18 bases between them. Germline V CDR1 and CDR2: SGDLS, YYNGEE. The CDR3 loop reads CASSAQTGEATGANVLTF. DNA for the CDR3: TGTGCCAGCAGCGCACAAACAGGGGAGGCAACTGGGGCCAACGTCCTGACTTTC.

The chain combines TRBV21-1 with TRBJ1-5; TRBD1 was called by the table and not checked on the DNA. TRBV21-1 constitutes a pseudogene. This CDR3 region has 14 residues. The CDR3 loop reads CATPQGGGRQPQHF. The CDR3 DNA reads as TGTGCCACCCCCCAAGGGGGCGGGCGACAGCCCCAGCATTTT.

The chain carries TRBV28 and TRBJ1-5, with 8 bases lining up with TRBD1. Germline V gives CDR1 MDHEN, CDR2 SYDVKM. The CDR3 extends over 15 amino acids. V lost 5 bases and J lost 6; bases outside the gene matches: 9. The CDR3 DNA reads TGTGCCAGCAGTAAGACAGGGGTTTTAGGTCAGCCCCAGCATTTT. Protein product: CASSKTGVLGQPQHF.

This rearrangement joins TRBV14 to TRBJ1-2; D is unresolved. The length of the CDR3 is 13 residues. The germline gives CDR1 SGHDN, CDR2 FVKESK. The V end lost 4 bases, the J end lost 4 bases, and 10 bases lay between the germline ends. DNA for the CDR3: TGTGCCAGCAGCCCGAGACTCGTCTATGGCTACACCTTC. Translation: CASSPRLVYGYTF.

The chain couples TRBV6-2 or TRBV6-3 to TRBJ1-2; no clear D. Germline lookup yields CDR1 MNHEY and CDR2 SVGEGT. The V end was cut by 6 bases, the J end by 8 bases, with 10 bases between. The CDR3 is made up of 11 amino acids. The CDR3 nucleotides are TGTGCCAGCAGCCCCCCTGGCGGCTACACCTTC. It specifies CASSPPGGYTF.

The chain couples TRBV24-1 to TRBJ1-2; 10 nucleotides line up with TRBD1. Germline lookup yields CDR1 KGHDR and CDR2 SFDVKD. Trimming removed 1 base from V and 7 bases from J; junction bases left unmatched: 8. This CDR3 is built from 16 residues. CDR3 in amino acids: CATSDFSGTGVGGYTF. DNA of the CDR3: TGTGCCACCAGTGATTTTTCGGGGACAGGGGTCGGTGGCTACACCTTC.

The chain has TRBV7-2 and TRBJ1-4; TRBD1 is a possible D gene (5 bases). The CDR3 consists of 12 residues. V lost 4 bases and J lost 7, with 7 bases in between. CDR1 and CDR2 from the germline V gene are SGHTA and FQGNSA. Here the CDR3 reads CASSSGGEKLFF. CDR3 nucleotides: TGTGCCAGCAGCTCCGGGGGTGAAAAACTGTTTTTT. The full variable domain, in which reference TRBV7-2 and TRBJ1-4 provide the parts outside the CDR3, is GAGVSQSPSNKVTEKGKDVELRCDPISGHTALYWYRQSLGQGLEFLIYFQGNSAPDKSGLPSDRFSAERTGGSVSTLTIQRTQQEDSAVYLCASSSGGEKLFFGSGTQLSVL.

This clone showed up just a few times. The DNA of the CDR3 is TGTGCCAGCAGTTACTCCGGGACAGGAAATGAAAAACTGTTTTTT. Amino acid sequence: CASSYSGTGNEKLFF. The chain uses TRBV6-5 and TRBJ1-4, with 8 bases fitting TRBD1. V trimming: 0 bases; J trimming: 5 bases; junction bases outside the gene matches: 2. This CDR3 region has 15 residues. CDR1 and CDR2 from the germline V gene are MNHEY and SVGAGI.

The CDR3 DNA reads as TGTGCCAGCAGCGGGGGGACTAGCGGGAGGAATGAGCAGTTCTTC. It codes for CASSGGTSGRNEQFF. The chain recombines TRBV4-2 with TRBJ2-1; 15 bases agree with TRBD2. The CDR3 has 15 residues. V dropped 5 bases and J dropped 7; count of bases not matched to a gene: 3. CDR1 LGHNA and CDR2 YNFKEQ come from the germline V gene.

This sequence joins TRBV27 and TRBJ2-2; 12 bases are a match to TRBD2. Germline V lookup: CDR1 MNHEY, CDR2 SMNVEV (reference sequence). CDR3 size: 17 residues. The V gene end was trimmed by 6 bases and the J gene end by 3 bases; junction bases not matched to a gene: 8. The CDR3 sequence is CASRRLAGGFDTGELFF. The CDR3 coding sequence is TGTGCCAGCAGAAGGCTAGCGGGAGGGTTTGACACCGGGGAGCTGTTTTTT.

The J gene is TRBJ1-2, the V gene TRBV6-5; D might be TRBD1 (5 bases). The CDR3 totals 13 residues. Germline V lookup: CDR1 MNHEY, CDR2 SVGAGI. The V end lost 8 bases, the J end lost 2 bases, and 12 bases lay between the germline ends. The CDR3 nucleotides are TGTGCCAGCCACCAGCACAGGAACTATGGCTACACCTTC. This codes for CASHQHRNYGYTF.

V and J are TRBV6-5 and TRBJ1-5; 7 nucleotides match TRBD1. This CDR3 comprises 13 residues. The junction had 8 bases not matched to a gene; V was cut back by 6 bases and J by 9 bases. Germline CDR1 reads MNHEY; CDR2 reads SVGAGI. CDR3 protein: CASRPTGAGPQHF. CDR3 nucleotides: TGTGCCAGCAGACCTACAGGGGCCGGGCCCCAGCATTTT.